This is a list of T cell receptor beta chains from one sample in a study of cytomegalovirus exposure and HLA in healthy donors. Sequencing was performed with immunoSEQ multiplex PCR; in TCRdb, only in-frame clones are kept and a portion is missing. The table shows 150,000 to 200,000 clones, with roughly 83% occurring only once. The specimen was PBMCs. The receptors were gathered from a woman aged 18 to 35 in good health and CMV-seronegative. Each CDR3 is given with its conserved first and last residue. The D gene is left open where the match is weak. Size is stated for part of the rows, as once, few or many counts, or as a class when the clone is expanded.

clone size: .; V gene: TRBV6-5; J gene: TRBJ1-2; D gene: .; CDR3 DNA: TGTGCCAGCAGTTACTCGGGGGGTTTTCCCTCCTATGGCTACACCTTC; CDR3 protein: CASSYSGGFPSYGYTF
clone size: .; V gene: TRBV5-1; J gene: TRBJ1-3; D gene: .; CDR3 DNA: TGCGCCAGCAGCTTGGTTTCGGGGGGCTCTGGAAACACCATATATTTT; CDR3 protein: CASSLVSGGSGNTIYF
clone size: .; V gene: TRBV7-9; J gene: TRBJ2-7; D gene: .; CDR3 DNA: TGTGCCAGCAGCTCCTCAGCGCCCAAGACCTACGAGCAGTACTTC; CDR3 protein: CASSSSAPKTYEQYF
clone size: .; V gene: TRBV28; J gene: TRBJ1-2; D gene: .; CDR3 DNA: TGTGCCAGCAGTTTCGGGGGTTTTACTAACTATGGCTACACCTTC; CDR3 protein: CASSFGGFTNYGYTF
clone size: .; V gene: TRBV10-1; J gene: TRBJ1-3; D gene: .; CDR3 DNA: TGCGCCAGCAGTGACGGGACTGGAAACACCATATATTTT; CDR3 protein: CASSDGTGNTIYF
clone size: .; V gene: TRBV19; J gene: TRBJ2-5; D gene: .; CDR3 DNA: TGTGCCAGTAGCACCCCCGCAAGGGGGGGCGAGGCCCAGTACTTC; CDR3 protein: CASSTPARGGEAQYF
clone size: once; V gene: TRBV19; J gene: TRBJ2-5; D gene: TRBD2; CDR3 DNA: TGTGCCAGTAGGTCGGGCGGGAGCGTGGAGACCCAGTACTTC; CDR3 protein: CASRSGGSVETQYF
clone size: .; V gene: TRBV18; J gene: TRBJ1-1; D gene: TRBD1; CDR3 DNA: TGTGCCAGCTCCCGACCGGGGGCAGGGGGCACTGAAGCTTTCTTT; CDR3 protein: CASSRPGAGGTEAFF
clone size: .; V gene: TRBV6-5; J gene: TRBJ2-7; D gene: TRBD2; CDR3 DNA: TGTGCCAGCAGTTACGGGACTAGCGTCGCTTACGAGCAGTACTTC; CDR3 protein: CASSYGTSVAYEQYF
clone size: .; V gene: TRBV15; J gene: TRBJ1-2; D gene: .; CDR3 DNA: TGTGCCACCAGCAGAGACGGGGTAGGTGGCTACACCTTC; CDR3 protein: CATSRDGVGGYTF
clone size: .; V gene: TRBV6-5; J gene: TRBJ1-6; D gene: .; CDR3 DNA: TGTGCCAGCGGGCGGGGCCGCGATTCACCCCTCCACTTT; CDR3 protein: CASGRGRDSPLHF
clone size: .; V gene: TRBV6-5; J gene: TRBJ2-7; D gene: .; CDR3 DNA: TGTGCCAGCAGTTACTCGTACAGGAACTACGAGCAGTACTTC; CDR3 protein: CASSYSYRNYEQYF
clone size: .; V gene: TRBV30; J gene: TRBJ1-1; D gene: TRBD1; CDR3 DNA: TGTGCCTGGAACGAAGGACAGGTAAACACTGAAGCTTTCTTT; CDR3 protein: CAWNEGQVNTEAFF
clone size: .; V gene: TRBV7-2; J gene: TRBJ1-2; D gene: .; CDR3 DNA: TGTGCCAGCAGCCCGATCCCGGGACAAACCCCTGGCTACACCTTC; CDR3 protein: CASSPIPGQTPGYTF
clone size: .; V gene: TRBV18; J gene: TRBJ2-3; D gene: TRBD2; CDR3 DNA: TGTGCCAGCTCACCACCTCGGACTAGCGGGAGGGATACGCAGTATTTT; CDR3 protein: CASSPPRTSGRDTQYF
clone size: .; V gene: TRBV6-5; J gene: TRBJ1-1; D gene: .; CDR3 DNA: TGTGCCAGCAGTTTGCGCGGGGCCCAAACTGAAGCTTTCTTT; CDR3 protein: CASSLRGAQTEAFF
clone size: once; V gene: TRBV7-9; J gene: TRBJ1-6; D gene: .; CDR3 DNA: TGTGCCAGCAGCTCCCCCGGGGGACCCGATAATTCACCCCTCCACTTT; CDR3 protein: CASSSPGGPDNSPLHF
clone size: .; V gene: TRBV5-1; J gene: TRBJ1-5; D gene: TRBD1; CDR3 DNA: TGCGCCAGCAGCACCGGACAGGGGATAGGTCAGCCCCAGCATTTT; CDR3 protein: CASSTGQGIGQPQHF
clone size: .; V gene: TRBV5-4; J gene: TRBJ2-5; D gene: .; CDR3 DNA: TGTGCCAGCAGCTTCGGCAGACTCGAAGAGACCCAGTACTTC; CDR3 protein: CASSFGRLEETQYF
clone size: .; V gene: TRBV7-9; J gene: TRBJ2-2; D gene: TRBD2; CDR3 DNA: TGTGCCAGCAGCCCAGCGGGGGTAGAGACCGGGGAGCTGTTTTTT; CDR3 protein: CASSPAGVETGELFF
clone size: .; V gene: TRBV10-3; J gene: TRBJ2-2; D gene: TRBD1; CDR3 DNA: TGTGCCATCAGTGGCGACAGGGGGACCCCCGGGGAGCTGTTTTTT; CDR3 protein: CAISGDRGTPGELFF
clone size: .; V gene: TRBV6-5; J gene: TRBJ2-3; D gene: TRBD2; CDR3 DNA: TGTGCCAGCAGTGTGAGGCGGGAGGTTAGAAATACGCAGTATTTT; CDR3 protein: CASSVRREVRNTQYF
clone size: .; V gene: TRBV5-1; J gene: TRBJ2-2; D gene: .; CDR3 DNA: TGCGCCAGCAGCGCGACACAGGGTGGCGGGGAGCTGTTTTTT; CDR3 protein: CASSATQGGGELFF
clone size: once; V gene: TRBV19; J gene: TRBJ1-3; D gene: .; CDR3 DNA: TGTGCCAGTAGTATAGGGCTTACAGGTCTGAGCTCTGGAAACACCATATATTTT; CDR3 protein: CASSIGLTGLSSGNTIYF